This entry describes one T cell receptor beta chain. CDR3 length: 14 residues. CDR1 is SGHRS, CDR2 YFSETQ, per germline. Trimming removed 3 bases at V and 6 bases at J, with 13 bases between. Using immunoSEQ multiplex PCR, the repertoire was profiled, and TCRdb retains in-frame clones only, with some absent. The sample records tens of thousands of clones, 86% being singletons. This record comes from a study of OX40 agonist ivuxolimab in advanced cancers. This TCR derives from an adult with an advanced solid tumor such as melanoma, head and neck, liver or kidney cancer. The sequenced sample was CD4+ or CD8+ T cells sorted from blood, obtained in a trial of the OX40 agonist ivuxolimab. This chain links TRBV5-1 with TRBJ1-5, with D possibly TRBD1 on 5 matching bases. CDR3 loop: CASSSRAGGQPQHF. For the CDR3, the DNA is TGCGCCAGCAGCTCCAGGGCGGGGGGTCAGCCCCAGCATTTT.